Below, one T cell receptor (beta chain) is given with its context. No antigen is known for it. TCRdb's copy holds only in-frame clones and misses some; the assay was immunoSEQ multiplex PCR. Counted here are some 130,000 clones, approximately 90% occurring once; the ten biggest clones make up around 2.7%. The data are from a study of T cell responses to AZD1222 COVID-19 vaccine. Study-wide results and caveats: Among spike-specific TCRs, nearly half reportedly target unmutated variant regions.

Germline V gives CDR1 KGHSH, CDR2 LQKENI. This CDR3 has 17 residues. Trimming cost V 3 bases and J 6 bases, with 23 bases left between them. The sequenced sample was peripheral blood, obtained on day 0 of AZD1222 vaccination. This sequence joins TRBV18 and TRBJ1-2; D unclear. The TCR originated in an adult in good health. CDR3 coding DNA: TGTGCCAGCTCACCTGTCACCACTCCCCCGCTTAGGGATGGCTACACCTTC. It translates to CASSPVTTPPLRDGYTF.